This TCR beta chain was obtained from a study of T cell responses to AZD1222 COVID-19 vaccine. The V segment lost 1 base and the J segment 3 bases; nucleotides outside the gene matches: 8. This CDR3 comprises 17 residues. CDR1 and CDR2 from the germline V gene are SGHTA and FQGNSA. Profiled with immunoSEQ multiplex PCR; TCRdb holds only in-frame clones, not every one. The table has 90,000 or so clones, about 86% seen once. Overall study results and limits: Recipients of two AZD1222 doses showed rising Spike-specific TCR breadth and depth. Donor demographics were predominantly white British with a female majority; clonal diversity may be underestimated. No day 14 peak samples; only post-peak repertoires were characterized.

Comments on this clone: Its antigen is unknown.

Sequenced here: peripheral blood, sampled on day 0 of AZD1222 vaccination. The chain links TRBV7-2 to TRBJ2-1; 8 nucleotides line up with TRBD1. The receptor was derived from an adult in good health. CDR3 nucleotides: TGTGCCAGCAGCTTAGGACGGACAGGGCCCAACTACAATGAGCAGTTCTTC. Its protein is CASSLGRTGPNYNEQFF.